These 21 T cell receptor beta chains were sequenced from one sample in a study of radiotherapy plus CTLA-4 blockade in lung cancer. Using immunoSEQ multiplex PCR, the repertoire was profiled, and TCRdb retains in-frame clones only, with some absent. The sample lists about 64,000 clones; approximately 70% were seen once. The specimen was peripheral blood, collected from a patient treated with radiotherapy plus ipilimumab. These receptor sequences come from a human donor with non-small cell lung cancer whose response to radiotherapy plus ipilimumab could not be evaluated.

The chain is built from TRBV9 and TRBJ2-5, with a possible D match to TRBD1 (6 bases). The end of the DNA is better explained by TRBJ2-7, so the J call may be wrong. The germline V gene has CDR1 SGDLS and CDR2 YYNGEE. The CDR3 totals 17 residues. For the CDR3, the DNA is TGTGCCAGCAGCGTAGGTTCCACAGGCAGGGGTTTCTACGAGCAGTACTTC. It encodes CASSVGSTGRGFYEQYF.

This clone was observed a handful of times. The rearrangement joins TRBV28 to TRBJ1-3; 9 bases fit TRBD1. V trimming: 7 bases; J trimming: 0 bases; junction bases outside the gene matches: 1. The CDR3 contains 14 residues. CDR1 is MDHEN and CDR2 is SYDVKM in the germline V gene. The CDR3, as DNA: TGTGCCAGCACGACAGGGGGCTCTGGAAACACCATATATTTT. As protein: CASTTGGSGNTIYF.

The chain joins TRBV6-1 to TRBJ2-7; D is ambiguous. The V end was cut by 5 bases, the J end by 6 bases, with 11 bases between. The CDR3 extends over 12 amino acids. In germline, CDR1 is MNHNS, CDR2 SASEGT. In nucleotides, the CDR3 is TGTGCCAGCAGTTTAGAATATGGCGAGCAGTACTTC. Translation: CASSLEYGEQYF.

Turning to this clone: Other nucleotide sequences from this sample produce the same CDR3. The V and J genes are TRBV5-1 and TRBJ2-5; 12 positions agree with TRBD2. CDR1 SGHRS and CDR2 YFSETQ come from the germline V gene. CDR3 length: 17 residues. The junction had 11 bases not matched to a gene; V was cut back by 4 bases and J by 4 bases. The CDR3 DNA reads TGCGCCAGCAGCCTTGGGCTAGCGGGGGGGCCGGGAGAGACCCAGTACTTC. It codes for CASSLGLAGGPGETQYF.

The chain is built from TRBV5-4 and TRBJ1-3; 10 positions match TRBD1. The CDR3 contains 16 residues. Losses at the gene ends were 2 bases for V and 3 bases for J; bases not matched to a gene: 5. CDR1 SGHNT and CDR2 YYREEE come from the germline V gene (reference sequence). The CDR3 loop reads CASSFGTGVGGNTIYF. The CDR3 DNA is TGTGCCAGCAGCTTTGGGACAGGGGTCGGTGGAAACACCATATATTTT.

This clone was detected only a few times. V gene TRBV2 combines with J gene TRBJ2-5; 13 positions agree with TRBD2. With 4 bases clipped from V and 0 bases from J, the junction kept 8 bases outside the gene matches. Germline V gene lookup returns CDR1 SNHLY and CDR2 FYNNEI. The CDR3 sequence is 18 residues long. CDR3: CASSGNRLAGGYQETQYF. The CDR3 DNA reads TGTGCCAGCAGTGGAAACAGACTAGCGGGGGGTTACCAAGAGACCCAGTACTTC.

This clone came up a few times. The chain carries TRBV10-1 and TRBJ2-1; D is unclear. V was shortened by 3 bases and J by 0 bases, with 6 bases between the two germline ends. The CDR3 has 14 residues. Germline CDR1 and CDR2: WNHNN and SYGVQD (reference sequence). The CDR3 region has the DNA TGCGCCAGCAGTGACTACAGCTCCTACAATGAGCAGTTCTTC. This gives the protein CASSDYSSYNEQFF.

J is TRBJ1-2 and V is TRBV27, with 7 bases aligning to TRBD1. Germline V gives CDR1 MNHEY, CDR2 SMNVEV (reference sequence). The CDR3 length is 13 residues. V lost 6 bases, J lost 7 bases, and 8 bases stayed unmatched. The CDR3 DNA sequence: TGTGCCAGCAGAATGACAGGGTATGGTGGCTACACCTTC. Translating it yields CASRMTGYGGYTF.

V and J are TRBV10-1 and TRBJ2-7; D possibly corresponds to TRBD2 (5 bases). Germline loops: CDR1 WNHNN, CDR2 SYGVQD (reference sequence). CDR3 length: 13 residues. Deletions cut 9 bases from V and 2 bases from J, with 14 bases between. DNA of the CDR3: TGCGCCAGTCCACCCACTAGGGCCTACGAGCAGTACTTC. Its protein is CASPPTRAYEQYF.

This clone turned up a few times. The V and J genes are TRBV7-2 and TRBJ2-2; D unclear. Looked up from germline, CDR1 is SGHTA and CDR2 is FQGNSA. Deletions cut 2 bases from V and 0 bases from J, with 7 bases between. The CDR3 has 15 residues. CDR3 residues: CASSLYGANTGELFF. CDR3 nucleotides: TGTGCCAGCAGCTTATATGGAGCGAACACCGGGGAGCTGTTTTTT.

This clone came up once. The chain is built from TRBV10-3 and TRBJ2-5, with D possibly being TRBD1 (5 bases). V was shortened by 5 bases and J by 1 base, with 14 bases between the two germline ends. The CDR3 runs 15 residues. Germline lookup yields CDR1 ENHRY and CDR2 SYGVKD. In DNA form, the CDR3 reads TGTGCCATCAGTCGGGTCAGGGAAAGCCAAGAGACCCAGTACTTC. Translated, it gives CAISRVRESQETQYF.

This chain joins TRBV5-1 and TRBJ2-3; 14 bases align to TRBD2. In germline, CDR1 is SGHRS, CDR2 YFSETQ. Trimming removed 3 bases from V and 5 bases from J; junction bases left unmatched: 11. The CDR3 is made up of 18 amino acids. The CDR3 coding sequence is TGCGCCAGCAGCTCCGGGACTAGCGGGGGATTTAGGTTAGATACGCAGTATTTT. This translates into CASSSGTSGGFRLDTQYF.

The rearrangement uses TRBV7-3 and TRBJ2-1; maybe TRBD2 (6 bases). V shed 0 bases and J shed 7 bases, with 13 bases lying between them. Germline CDR1 reads SGHTA; CDR2 reads FQGTGA. The CDR3 runs to 15 residues. The CDR3 DNA sequence: TGTGCCAGCAGCTTAACTGGAGGTAGCGGTAATGAGCAGTTCTTC. Residues: CASSLTGGSGNEQFF.

The chain carries TRBV7-6 and TRBJ2-2; weak D call: TRBD2 (6 bases). CDR3 size: 14 residues. Deletions cut 5 bases from V and 6 bases from J, with 13 bases between. Germline CDR1 reads SGHVS; CDR2 reads FNYEAQ. The CDR3 nucleotides read TGTGCCAGCAGCCGGGGTGGGGAGGCCGGGGAGCTGTTTTTT. Translated, it gives CASSRGGEAGELFF.

The chain couples TRBV15 to TRBJ2-3; D remains ambiguous. CDR3 length equals 15 residues. Per germline, CDR1 LNHNV and CDR2 YYDKDF (reference sequence). The V and J ends lost 1 base and 0 bases respectively, with 8 bases between them. CDR3 region: CATSRGGASTDTQYF. The CDR3 DNA sequence: TGTGCCACCAGCAGAGGTGGAGCTAGCACAGATACGCAGTATTTT.

The chain links TRBV11-3 to TRBJ2-7; maybe TRBD1 (5 bases). The germline V gene encodes CDR1 SGHNT and CDR2 YENEEA. The CDR3 consists of 13 residues. V lost 0 bases and J lost 7, with 10 bases in between. The CDR3 here is CASSLEGAGEQYF. For the CDR3, the DNA is TGTGCCAGCAGCTTAGAAGGGGCAGGGGAGCAGTACTTC.

This clone was counted once. V gene TRBV9 combines with J gene TRBJ2-1; 12 nucleotides agree with TRBD2. Germline-derived CDR1 and CDR2 are SGDLS and YYNGEE. The CDR3 is 17 residues long. V lost 4 bases, J lost 2 bases, and 7 bases stayed unmatched. The CDR3 DNA is TGTGCCAGCAGCTCACCGACTAGCGGGGGTCCCTACAATGAGCAGTTCTTC. Its protein is CASSSPTSGGPYNEQFF.

The gene calls are TRBV27 and TRBJ1-1; D is unresolved. V was trimmed by 0 bases and J by 4 bases, leaving 18 bases between them. Looked up from germline, CDR1 is MNHEY and CDR2 is SMNVEV (reference sequence). The CDR3 loop spans 17 amino acids. CDR3 nucleotide sequence: TGTGCCAGCAGTTTATCCCGGTTGAGGCGTGTGGGCACTGAAGCTTTCTTT. The encoded protein is CASSLSRLRRVGTEAFF.

The chain couples TRBV19 to TRBJ2-1; 8 bases are a match to TRBD2. Germline trimming cut 7 bases from V and 3 bases from J; bases unmatched to any gene: 2. The CDR3 is 13 residues long. The V gene's germline CDR1 is LNHDA and CDR2 SQIVND (reference sequence). CDR3 sequence: CASKGTSYNEQFF. CDR3 DNA: TGTGCCAGTAAGGGGACTAGCTACAATGAGCAGTTCTTC. The full variable domain, with the rest looked up from reference TRBV19 and TRBJ2-1, is DGGITQSPKYLFRKEGQNVTLSCEQNLNHDAMYWYRQDPGQGLRLIYYSQIVNDFQKGDIAEGYSVSREKKESFPLTVTSAQKNPTAFYLCASKGTSYNEQFFGPGTRLTVL.

This chain connects TRBV21-1 to TRBJ2-5; TRBD2, the table's D call, was not compared with the DNA. TRBV21-1 is a listed pseudogene. This CDR3 spans 19 amino acids. CDR3 nucleotides: TGTGCCAGCAGCAAAGGTGTTGTATTCCGGATCGGGTTCGAAGAGACCCAGTACTTC. As protein: CASSKGVVFRIGFEETQYF.

V gene TRBV9 combines with J gene TRBJ1-2; a possible D gene is TRBD1 (5 bases). The CDR3 extends over 12 amino acids. Germline loops: CDR1 SGDLS, CDR2 YYNGEE. The V gene lost 4 bases and the J gene lost 11 bases, with 15 bases spanning the gap. Written as DNA, the CDR3 is TGTGCCAGCAGCTCCACGGGGGACGATTACACCTTC. Translated, it gives CASSSTGDDYTF.